The 26 T cell receptor beta chains below all came from one sample that was sequenced in a study of blood T cell repertoires in COVID-19 (TCRdb year 2020). Libraries were built with the immunoSEQ multiplex PCR assay. TCRdb obtained this table from immuneACCESS and retained in-frame rearrangements with V and J assigned. These tables miss some clones; where compared with another copy, unresolved V genes account for less than half of the shortfall, and the remainder is unexplained. The sample yields 110,000 or so clones; 85% to 90% were counted once. Together, the top ten hold around 4.5% of the sample. Material: peripheral blood. Receptors originate from a woman aged 45-65 years with acute or convalescent COVID-19.

The chain couples TRBV7-9 to TRBJ2-1; TRBD2 matches 12 bases. The CDR3 length is 20 residues. V trimming: 7 bases; J trimming: 4 bases; junction bases outside the gene matches: 20. Germline-derived CDR1 and CDR2 are SEHNR and FQNEAQ (reference sequence). The CDR3 loop is CASTPKFRTSGRPIYNEQFF. The DNA for the CDR3 is TGTGCCAGCACCCCCAAGTTCCGAACTAGCGGGAGGCCCATTTACAATGAGCAGTTCTTC. The full variable domain, completed using reference TRBV7-9 and TRBJ2-1, is DTGVSQNPRHKITKRGQNVTFRCDPISEHNRLYWYRQTLGQGPEFLTYFQNEAQLEKSRLLSDRFSAERPKGSFSTLEIQRTEQGDSAMYLCASTPKFRTSGRPIYNEQFFGPGTRLTVL.

V usage is TRBV27 and J usage is TRBJ1-1, with no clear D. The CDR3 runs to 13 residues. CDR1 and CDR2 from the germline V gene are MNHEY and SMNVEV (reference sequence). Trimming cost V 5 bases and J 1 base, with 8 bases left between them. CDR3: CASSRLGNTEAFF. The CDR3 DNA follows: TGTGCCAGCAGTCGCCTAGGGAACACTGAAGCTTTCTTT.

This clone occurred a few times. The rearrangement links TRBV7-9 to TRBJ1-2; a possible D gene is TRBD1 (5 bases). The germline V gene encodes CDR1 SEHNR and CDR2 FQNEAQ (reference sequence). The CDR3 has 15 amino acids. Trimming removed 4 bases at V and 4 bases at J, with 16 bases between. The CDR3 region has the DNA TGTGCCAGCAGCTGGCCACGGGAGGGGATCTATGGCTACACCTTC. This codes for CASSWPREGIYGYTF. Looking up the rest from reference TRBV7-9 and TRBJ1-2 gives the full variable domain: DTGVSQNPRHKITKRGQNVTFRCDPISEHNRLYWYRQTLGQGPEFLTYFQNEAQLEKSRLLSDRFSAERPKGSFSTLEIQRTEQGDSAMYLCASSWPREGIYGYTFGSGTRLTVV.

This chain connects TRBV19 to TRBJ2-3; TRBD2 matches at 10 bases. Germline-derived CDR1 and CDR2 are LNHDA and SQIVND (reference sequence). The CDR3 extends over 15 amino acids. V was clipped by 7 bases and J by 2 bases; unmatched bases: 6. DNA of the CDR3: TGTGCCAGTACCCCCAGCGGGAGGGCCACAGATACGCAGTATTTT. Its protein product is CASTPSGRATDTQYF.

This chain joins TRBV28 and TRBJ2-2; D is perhaps TRBD1 (6 bases). Germline V gene lookup returns CDR1 MDHEN and CDR2 SYDVKM. CDR3 length: 15 amino acids. Trimming stripped 6 bases from V and 2 bases from J, with 13 bases between. This CDR3 reads CASRSGTYNTGELFF. The CDR3 region has the DNA TGTGCCAGCAGGTCGGGGACATATAACACCGGGGAGCTGTTTTTT.

This chain uses TRBV28 with TRBJ1-5; 7 bases match TRBD1. Germline lookup yields CDR1 MDHEN and CDR2 SYDVKM. The CDR3 sequence is 15 residues long. Trimming at V came to 3 bases and at J to 7 bases, leaving 9 bases not matched to a gene. CDR3 residues: CASSFRQGFGQPQHF. Written as DNA, the CDR3 is TGTGCCAGCAGTTTCAGACAGGGTTTCGGACAGCCCCAGCATTTT.

V gene TRBV2 combines with J gene TRBJ2-7; D is undetermined. Germline V gene sequence: CDR1 SNHLY, CDR2 FYNNEI. Deletions cut 4 bases from V and 0 bases from J, with 10 bases between. The CDR3 consists of 14 residues. The CDR3 is CASSARQSSYEQYF. CDR3 nucleotides: TGTGCCAGCAGTGCCAGGCAGAGCTCCTACGAGCAGTACTTC.

The genes are TRBV28 and TRBJ1-1, with a weak D call TRBD1 (6 bases). Germline V gene data show CDR1 as MDHEN and CDR2 as SYDVKM. V was pared by 3 bases and J by 1 base, with 12 bases between. The CDR3 length is 15 residues. CDR3: CASSLYRVSNTEAFF. The DNA of the CDR3 is TGTGCCAGCAGTTTGTACAGGGTTTCGAACACTGAAGCTTTCTTT. Full variable domain (remainder filled in from reference TRBV28 and TRBJ1-1): DVKVTQSSRYLVKRTGEKVFLECVQDMDHENMFWYRQDPGLGLRLIYFSYDVKMKEKGDIPEGYSVSREKKERFSLILESASTNQTSMYLCASSLYRVSNTEAFFGQGTRLTVV.

This chain links TRBV15 with TRBJ2-2; D may be TRBD1 (5 bases). The germline V and J ends were trimmed by 6 bases and 0 bases, with 11 bases remaining between them. CDR3 size: 15 residues. Germline CDR1 is LNHNV and CDR2 is YYDKDF (reference sequence). The CDR3 DNA reads as TGTGCCACCAGACCGGGCAGGGCGAACACCGGGGAGCTGTTTTTT. Encoded protein: CATRPGRANTGELFF.

This clone appeared a single time. The chain links TRBV30 to TRBJ2-1; 10 bases match TRBD2. With V trimmed by 5 bases and J by 9 bases, 4 bases remained unmatched. From germline, CDR1 is GTSNPN and CDR2 SVGIG (reference sequence). This CDR3 has 12 residues. The CDR3 DNA reads as TGTGCCTGGTTGCTAGCGGGAGCTGAGCAGTTCTTC. This translates into CAWLLAGAEQFF.

In its sample, this clone was seen once. The chain employs TRBV5-6 and TRBJ1-3, with D possibly matching TRBD1 (6 bases). Trimming left V 0 bases short and J 0 bases short, with 13 bases between. CDR1 is SGHDT and CDR2 is YYEEEE in the germline V gene. The CDR3 runs 17 residues. CDR3 in amino acids: CASSLAEDRSSGNTIYF. The DNA for the CDR3 is TGTGCCAGCAGCTTGGCAGAAGACAGGAGCTCTGGAAACACCATATATTTT.

This clone has only one observation. The J gene is TRBJ1-5, the V gene TRBV10-3, with 7 bases lining up with TRBD1. The CDR3 length is 16 residues. The germline V gene has CDR1 ENHRY and CDR2 SYGVKD. Losses at the gene ends were 2 bases for V and 2 bases for J; bases not matched to a gene: 6. The CDR3, as DNA: TGTGCCATCAGTGAGAGGGCAGGGACAGGCAATCAGCCCCAGCATTTT. This sequence encodes CAISERAGTGNQPQHF.

The CDR3 sequence is CASGHSSPYEQYF. CDR3 bases: TGTGCCAGCGGCCACAGTTCGCCCTACGAGCAGTACTTC. The J gene is TRBJ2-7, the V gene TRBV7-8; D not certain. The germline gives CDR1 SGHVS, CDR2 FQNEAQ. The CDR3 runs 13 residues. V shed 8 bases and J shed 2 bases, with 13 bases lying between them.

The V gene is TRBV5-4, the J gene TRBJ1-4, with D maybe TRBD1 (5 bases). The V end lost 1 base, the J end lost 8 bases, and 9 bases lay between the germline ends. The CDR3 has 13 amino acids. Looked up from germline, CDR1 is SGHNT and CDR2 is YYREEE (reference sequence). This chain's CDR3 is CASSLQGGEKLFF. The DNA of the CDR3 is TGTGCCAGCAGCTTGCAGGGTGGGGAAAAACTGTTTTTT.

To note about this clone: The germline gene is not matched at one end of the junction; a read error may be the cause. The chain has TRBV7-7 and TRBJ1-1, with D maybe TRBD1 (6 bases). The CDR3 extends over 16 amino acids. Looked up from germline, CDR1 is SSHAT and CDR2 is FNYEAQ (reference sequence). The CDR3 loop is CASRLYPGHMNTEAFF. As DNA, the CDR3 is TGTGCTAGCAGACTTTACCCGGGACACATGAACACTGAAGCTTTCTTT.

The CDR3 is CASSRQGAAEAFF. The DNA for the CDR3 is TGTGCCAGCAGTCGACAGGGGGCGGCTGAAGCTTTCTTT. V usage is TRBV5-4 and J usage is TRBJ1-1; TRBD1 matches 10 bases. Germline values: CDR1 SGHNT, CDR2 YYREEE (reference sequence). The V gene end was trimmed by 5 bases and the J gene end by 6 bases; junction bases not matched to a gene: 4. This CDR3 has 13 residues.

The rearrangement uses TRBV7-9 and TRBJ1-1; D is ambiguous. Germline CDR1 is SEHNR and CDR2 is FQNEAQ (reference sequence). CDR3 length equals 15 residues. V lost 4 bases and J 1 base, leaving 13 bases between the germline ends. The CDR3 is CASSSSSRGNTEAFF. As DNA, the CDR3 is TGTGCCAGCAGCTCCTCAAGCCGGGGGAACACTGAAGCTTTCTTT. The complete variable domain, with remaining parts taken from reference TRBV7-9 and TRBJ1-1, reads DTGVSQNPRHKITKRGQNVTFRCDPISEHNRLYWYRQTLGQGPEFLTYFQNEAQLEKSRLLSDRFSAERPKGSFSTLEIQRTEQGDSAMYLCASSSSSRGNTEAFFGQGTRLTVV.

The chain carries TRBV27 and TRBJ1-5, with no clear D. The V end lost 3 bases, the J end lost 4 bases, and 13 bases lay between the germline ends. There are 15 residues in the CDR3. CDR1 and CDR2 (germline): MNHEY, SMNVEV (reference sequence). CDR3: CASSFEGRGNQPQHF. Here the CDR3 DNA reads TGTGCCAGCAGTTTTGAGGGAAGAGGGAATCAGCCCCAGCATTTT.

In its sample, this clone was seen once. The chain combines TRBV5-4 with TRBJ2-5; 12 nucleotides agree with TRBD2. This CDR3 has 16 amino acids. Looked up from germline, CDR1 is SGHNT and CDR2 is YYREEE (reference sequence). V shed 5 bases and J 2 bases; nucleotides not matched to a gene: 7. This CDR3 reads CASSQRLAGAQETQYF. In DNA form, the CDR3 reads TGTGCCAGCAGTCAGCGACTAGCGGGGGCTCAAGAGACCCAGTACTTC.

The chain employs TRBV7-9 and TRBJ1-1, with 7 nucleotides matching TRBD1. This CDR3 has 16 residues. Germline V gene lookup returns CDR1 SEHNR and CDR2 FQNEAQ (reference sequence). Unmatched junction bases numbered 10, after V lost 5 bases and J lost 1 base. The CDR3 nucleotides are TGTGCCAGCAGCCTCGATCGACAGGGTAGGAACACTGAAGCTTTCTTT. This encodes CASSLDRQGRNTEAFF.

CDR3 nucleotide sequence: TGTGCCAGCAAGATGGGGGCTTCTTCCTACGAGCAGTACTTC. This encodes CASKMGASSYEQYF. V is TRBV27 and J is TRBJ2-7; TRBD1 is a possible D gene (6 bases). The CDR3 consists of 14 residues. Germline loops: CDR1 MNHEY, CDR2 SMNVEV (reference sequence). V lost 7 bases, J lost 1 base, and 14 bases lay in between.

The chain links TRBV3-1 (or the pseudogene TRBV3-2) to TRBJ1-2, with no clear D. Trimming removed 0 bases from V and 8 bases from J, with 13 bases in between. This CDR3 has 14 amino acids. The V gene's germline CDR1 is LGHDT and CDR2 YNNKEL (reference sequence). The CDR3, as DNA: TGTGCCAGCAGCCAAGAAGCAGTCCGCGGAGGCTACACCTTC. This codes for CASSQEAVRGGYTF.

A note on this clone: Sequence at one end of the junction differs from germline and may be a read error. This rearrangement joins TRBV7-7 to TRBJ2-1, with D perhaps matching TRBD1 (6 bases). Germline V gene lookup returns CDR1 SSHAT and CDR2 FNYEAQ (reference sequence). The CDR3 spans 13 residues. CDR3 loop: CASSLARGGEQFF. The CDR3 DNA sequence: TGTGCTAGCAGCTTAGCCAGGGGCGGGGAGCAGTTCTTC.

The chain carries TRBV4-1 and TRBJ2-7, with TRBD1 matching over 10 bases. The V gene's germline CDR1 is MGHRA and CDR2 YSYEKL. With 1 base clipped from V and 2 bases from J, the junction kept 2 bases outside the gene matches. The CDR3 covers 15 residues. For the CDR3, the DNA is TGCGCCAGCAGCCAAGGGGGACAGGGGCCCTACGAGCAGTACTTC. It codes for CASSQGGQGPYEQYF.

V gene TRBV30 combines with J gene TRBJ2-3, with 7 bases lining up with TRBD2. The V gene end was trimmed by 5 bases and the J gene end by 3 bases; junction bases not matched to a gene: 5. This CDR3 region has 13 residues. Germline V gene sequence: CDR1 GTSNPN, CDR2 SVGIG (reference sequence). Here the CDR3 reads CAWEVGGTDTQYF. The CDR3, as DNA: TGTGCCTGGGAGGTCGGGGGGACAGATACGCAGTATTTT.

J is TRBJ1-1 and V is TRBV19; 8 bases fit TRBD1. The CDR3 runs 17 residues. V lost 4 bases and J lost 1; bases outside the gene matches: 11. The V gene's germline CDR1 is LNHDA and CDR2 SQIVND (reference sequence). The CDR3 nucleotides are TGTGCCAGTAGTACTCCTTTGGGGACAGGTTGGAACACTGAAGCTTTCTTT. This sequence encodes CASSTPLGTGWNTEAFF.